These 8 T cell receptor beta chains were all obtained from the same sample, sequenced in a study of shared clonotypes between healthy human individuals. Libraries were prepared by immunoSEQ multiplex PCR; TCRdb keeps only in-frame clonotypes and omits some of them. This table holds millions of clones, approximately 93% found once. Material for sequencing was naive CD4+ T cells from PBMCs. Indicated subset: CD45RA+ positively selected. Every receptor here comes from a man younger than 30 in good health. Some clones in this sample may be carry-over from other donors' samples.

This chain links TRBV7-9 with TRBJ1-2, with a possible D match to TRBD1 (5 bases). The V gene lost 3 bases and the J gene lost 4 bases, with 12 bases spanning the gap. This CDR3 has 14 amino acids. The germline CDR1 and CDR2 sequences are SEHNR and FQNEAQ (reference sequence). The CDR3 DNA is TGTGCCAGCAGCTTCCGGGGCACCAGCTATGGCTACACCTTC. This translates into CASSFRGTSYGYTF. The full variable domain, with the rest looked up from reference TRBV7-9 and TRBJ1-2, is DTGVSQNPRHKITKRGQNVTFRCDPISEHNRLYWYRQTLGQGPEFLTYFQNEAQLEKSRLLSDRFSAERPKGSFSTLEIQRTEQGDSAMYLCASSFRGTSYGYTFGSGTRLTVV.

The chain has TRBV15 and TRBJ2-5; 10 bases map to TRBD2. The CDR3 sequence is 15 residues long. CDR1 is LNHNV and CDR2 is YYDKDF in the germline V gene (reference sequence). V dropped 3 bases and J dropped 5; count of bases not matched to a gene: 6. DNA for the CDR3: TGTGCCACCAGCAGTTGGTCTAGCGGGAGTGAGACCCAGTACTTC. Protein: CATSSWSSGSETQYF.

V usage is TRBV25-1 and J usage is TRBJ2-7; the match to TRBD2 covers 9 bases. This CDR3 region has 15 residues. The J segment lost 1 base and the V segment lost 3 bases, leaving 4 bases of the junction unmatched. Germline assignment: CDR1 MGHDK and CDR2 SYGVNS. CDR3 DNA sequence: TGTGCCAGCAGTGACCCTGCGGGAGGGTCCTACGAGCAGTACTTC. Encoded protein: CASSDPAGGSYEQYF.

Notes on this clone: At the DNA level, this CDR3 is encoded by other sequences in the same sample as well. This chain's CDR3 is CSVGRYNEQFF. The CDR3 DNA reads TGCAGCGTTGGACGCTACAATGAGCAGTTCTTC. This chain connects TRBV29-1 to TRBJ2-1; D remains unclear. CDR3 length: 11 residues. The V and J ends lost 4 bases and 3 bases respectively, with 4 bases between them. Germline V CDR1 and CDR2: SQVTM, ANQGSEA.

The J gene is TRBJ2-1, the V gene TRBV18; D call uncertain. Germline V gene data show CDR1 as KGHSH and CDR2 as LQKENI. Trimming cost V 3 bases and J 12 bases, with 15 bases left between them. The CDR3 runs 13 residues. CDR3 protein: CASSPLVGDGQFF. The CDR3 nucleotides read TGTGCCAGCTCACCGCTTGTCGGCGACGGGCAGTTCTTC.

CDR3: CASKLTAGKETQYF. The CDR3 coding sequence is TGTGCCAGCAAGCTAACGGCAGGGAAAGAGACCCAGTACTTC. The chain carries TRBV6-1 and TRBJ2-5, with D perhaps matching TRBD1 (5 bases). The CDR3 runs 14 residues. V lost 7 bases and J 3 bases, leaving 15 bases between the germline ends. Germline V CDR1 and CDR2: MNHNS, SASEGT.

The chain couples TRBV7-3 to TRBJ2-2; no clear D gene. The germline V and J ends were trimmed by 5 bases and 5 bases, with 12 bases remaining between them. Germline V lookup: CDR1 SGHTA, CDR2 FQGTGA. CDR3 length: 14 amino acids. Written as DNA, the CDR3 is TGTGCCAGCAGCCCAAAACGGGTTACCGGGGAGCTGTTTTTT. Translated, it gives CASSPKRVTGELFF. Full variable domain (remainder filled in from reference TRBV7-3 and TRBJ2-2): GAGVSQTPSNKVTEKGKYVELRCDPISGHTALYWYRQSLGQGPEFLIYFQGTGAADDSGLPNDRFFAVRPEGSVSTLKIQRTERGDSAVYLCASSPKRVTGELFFGEGSRLTVL.

The chain carries TRBV28 and TRBJ2-7; D remains unclear. V shed 2 bases and J shed 7 bases, with 6 bases lying between them. From germline, CDR1 is MDHEN and CDR2 SYDVKM. The CDR3 runs to 11 residues. This chain's CDR3 is CASSLRQEQYF. The CDR3 DNA is TGTGCCAGCAGTTTAAGACAAGAGCAGTACTTC.